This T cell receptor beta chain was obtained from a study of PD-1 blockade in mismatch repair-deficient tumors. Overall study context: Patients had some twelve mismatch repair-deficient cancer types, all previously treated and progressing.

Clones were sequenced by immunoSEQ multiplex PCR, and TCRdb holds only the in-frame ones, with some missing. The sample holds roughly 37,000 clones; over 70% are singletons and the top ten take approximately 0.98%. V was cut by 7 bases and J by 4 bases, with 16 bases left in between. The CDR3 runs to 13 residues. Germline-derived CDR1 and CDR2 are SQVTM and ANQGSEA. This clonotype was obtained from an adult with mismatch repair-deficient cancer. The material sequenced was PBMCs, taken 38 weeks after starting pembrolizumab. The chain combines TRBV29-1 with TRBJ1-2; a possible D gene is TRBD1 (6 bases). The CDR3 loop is CSARAGDSYGYTF. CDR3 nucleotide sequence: TGCAGCGCCCGTGCAGGGGATAGCTATGGCTACACCTTC.